This passage covers 22 T cell receptor beta chains from one sample sequenced in a study of human T cells and chemical hapten exposure. Unfractionated whole blood served as the source for total RNA extraction. TCRdb re-analysed the 5' RACE reads in MiXCR, keeping a single row per CDR3 protein. The table lists tens of thousands of distinct CDR3 sequences, around a sixth of them singletons, with around 6.8% in the top ten. Source of these receptors: a female donor in good health.

The V and J genes are TRBV18 and TRBJ2-3; D ambiguous. The ends were cut back, 2 bases at V and 9 bases at J, with 12 bases in the middle. The germline V gene has CDR1 KGHSH and CDR2 LQKENI. The CDR3 is 13 residues long. CDR3 protein: CASSPGEVGTQYF. The CDR3 DNA is TGTGCCAGCTCACCAGGAGAGGTGGGCACGCAGTATTTT.

This clonotype was seen many times. The chain uses TRBV5-1 and TRBJ2-7; 8 bases map to TRBD1. V lost 5 bases to trimming and J lost 0 bases; unmatched junction nucleotides: 7. This CDR3 has 15 amino acids. In germline, CDR1 is SGHRS, CDR2 YFSETQ. The CDR3 DNA reads as TGCGCCAGCAGTCCGGGACAGGTCGCCTCCTACGAGCAGTACTTC. It is translated as CASSPGQVASYEQYF.

This clonotype was recorded at least ten times. The chain combines TRBV20-1 with TRBJ1-1; D uncertain. The V gene's germline CDR1 is DFQATT and CDR2 SNEGSKA (reference sequence). The CDR3 loop spans 12 amino acids. Trimming removed 5 bases from V and 5 bases from J, with 12 bases in between. CDR3 residues: CSAEGSGTEAFF. The DNA of the CDR3 is TGCAGTGCTGAGGGATCGGGGACTGAAGCTTTCTTT.

The chain carries TRBV6-5 and TRBJ2-3; perhaps TRBD1 as D (6 bases). The germline V gene encodes CDR1 MNHEY and CDR2 SVGAGI. The CDR3 is 14 amino acids. Trimming took 4 bases from V and 2 from J, leaving 10 bases between them. The CDR3 protein is CASSSGQFTDTQYF. The CDR3, as DNA: TGTGCCAGCAGTTCCGGACAGTTCACAGATACGCAGTATTTT.

The chain combines TRBV29-1 with TRBJ2-1, with D maybe TRBD2 (5 bases). The CDR3 covers 14 residues. CDR1 SQVTM and CDR2 ANQGSEA come from the germline V gene. Trimming pared 4 bases from V and 7 bases from J, leaving 17 bases between. Written as DNA, the CDR3 is TGCAGCGTTGGAGGGAGCAACACCGGGAATGAGCAGTTCTTC. Encoded protein: CSVGGSNTGNEQFF.

This sequence joins TRBV29-1 and TRBJ1-1, with D perhaps matching TRBD1 (5 bases). With 5 bases removed from V and 0 bases from J, the gap between germline ends came to 13 bases. Per the germline V gene, CDR1 is SQVTM and CDR2 is ANQGSEA. The CDR3 sequence is 14 residues long. In DNA form, the CDR3 reads TGCAGCGTTACCGGACAACAGTTGAACACTGAAGCTTTCTTT. This encodes CSVTGQQLNTEAFF.

At least ten counts were recorded for this clonotype. The gene calls are TRBV5-1 and TRBJ1-1, with D unclear. Germline CDR1 and CDR2: SGHRS and YFSETQ. The ends were cut back, 0 bases at V and 1 base at J, with 7 bases in the middle. The length of the CDR3 is 14 residues. CDR3 nucleotide sequence: TGCGCCAGCAGCTTGGGCTCCGCGAACACTGAAGCTTTCTTT. Amino acids: CASSLGSANTEAFF.

V usage is TRBV5-1 and J usage is TRBJ2-4, with TRBD1 identical over 7 bases. Germline lookup yields CDR1 SGHRS and CDR2 YFSETQ. Trimming took 4 bases from V and 2 from J; bases not matched to a gene: 6. The CDR3 length is 15 residues. CDR3: CASSVKTGTKNIQYF. The CDR3 DNA reads TGCGCCAGCAGCGTCAAGACAGGGACCAAAAACATTCAGTACTTC.

This clonotype occurred a few times. The chain employs TRBV6-5 and TRBJ2-5; D is possibly TRBD2 (7 bases). CDR1 and CDR2 from the germline V gene are MNHEY and SVGAGI. Trimming removed 6 bases from V and 6 bases from J, with 23 bases in between. This CDR3 region has 16 residues. CDR3 protein: CASSSPSAAGAKTQYF. As DNA, the CDR3 is TGTGCCAGCAGCTCGCCCTCGGCTGCGGGGGCAAAGACCCAGTACTTC.

This clonotype was detected ten times or more. The V gene is TRBV6-5, the J gene TRBJ1-6; no firm D call. CDR3 length: 13 residues. Trimming left V 11 bases short and J 5 bases short, with 13 bases between. In germline, CDR1 is MNHEY, CDR2 SVGAGI. The CDR3 protein is CAAREVHNSPLHF. The CDR3 DNA is TGTGCCGCGAGGGAGGTCCATAATTCACCCCTCCACTTT.

The rearrangement links TRBV2 to TRBJ2-5; 7 bases agree with TRBD1. In germline, CDR1 is SNHLY, CDR2 FYNNEI. Losses at the gene ends were 6 bases for V and 0 bases for J; bases not matched to a gene: 7. The length of the CDR3 is 15 residues. In DNA form, the CDR3 reads TGTGCCAGCAGGGTTGGGACAGCGCACCAAGAGACCCAGTACTTC. It translates to CASRVGTAHQETQYF. The full variable domain, completed using reference TRBV2 and TRBJ2-5, is EPEVTQTPSHQVTQMGQEVILRCVPISNHLYFYWYRQILGQKVEFLVSFYNNEISEKSEIFDDQFSVERPDGSNFTLKIRSTKLEDSAMYFCASRVGTAHQETQYFGPGTRLLVL.

V and J are TRBV6-6 and TRBJ1-5, with D possibly matching TRBD1 (5 bases). V was trimmed by 6 bases and J by 0 bases, leaving 9 bases between them. Looked up from germline, CDR1 is MNHNY and CDR2 is SVGAGI (reference sequence). CDR3 length: 14 amino acids. The DNA of the CDR3 is TGTGCCAGCAGCTGGGACGGTAGCAATCAGCCCCAGCATTTT. Amino acids: CASSWDGSNQPQHF.

This clonotype turned up a few times. The J gene is TRBJ2-7, the V gene TRBV20-1; D possibly corresponds to TRBD2 (5 bases). CDR1 DFQATT and CDR2 SNEGSKA come from the germline V gene (reference sequence). V lost 6 bases and J lost 6, with 18 bases in between. This CDR3 is built from 13 residues. The CDR3 protein is CSAWLDPEGEQYF. The CDR3 DNA follows: TGCAGTGCCTGGCTCGACCCCGAGGGCGAGCAGTACTTC.

This clonotype was found a few times. The chain combines TRBV11-1 with TRBJ1-1; D is ambiguous. The length of the CDR3 is 12 residues. CDR1 and CDR2 (germline): SGHAT, FQDESV (reference sequence). V lost 5 bases to trimming and J lost 7 bases, with 11 bases between them. The CDR3 loop reads CASSPTAGEAFF. The CDR3 nucleotides are TGTGCCAGCAGCCCCACGGCAGGTGAAGCTTTCTTT.

This clonotype was recorded at least ten times. V and J are TRBV12-5 and TRBJ2-1; D is ambiguous. The V end was cut by 3 bases, the J end by 8 bases, with 8 bases between. Germline CDR1 LGHNT, CDR2 FRNRAP. CDR3 length equals 12 residues. CDR3 nucleotides: TGTGCTAGTGGTTTACGGCCCGATGAGCAGTTCTTC. Amino acid sequence: CASGLRPDEQFF.

V is TRBV4-1 and J is TRBJ1-2; weak D call: TRBD1 (5 bases). Germline CDR1 reads MGHRA; CDR2 reads YSYEKL. With 0 bases removed from V and 1 base from J, the gap between germline ends came to 9 bases. The CDR3 extends over 15 amino acids. As DNA, the CDR3 is TGCGCCAGCAGCCAAGATTGGGGCATTAACTATGGCTACACCTTC. It is translated as CASSQDWGINYGYTF.

This clonotype showed up many times. This sequence joins TRBV20-1 and TRBJ2-7; D uncertain. CDR3 length: 11 residues. Germline lookup yields CDR1 DFQATT and CDR2 SNEGSKA (reference sequence). Trimming took 6 bases from V and 5 from J, leaving 11 bases between them. In DNA, the CDR3 is TGCAGTGCCCTGATTAGGGACGAGCAGTACTTC. It translates to CSALIRDEQYF.

Ten or more counts support this clonotype. The chain couples TRBV7-2 to TRBJ2-2, with 14 nucleotides matching TRBD2. CDR1 SGHTA and CDR2 FQGNSA come from the germline V gene. The J segment lost 7 bases and the V segment lost 2 bases, leaving 9 bases of the junction unmatched. This CDR3 has 18 residues. In nucleotides, the CDR3 is TGTGCCAGCAGCTTAATGCCGACTAGCGGGGGGGCAGGCGGGGAGCTGTTTTTT. Amino acids: CASSLMPTSGGAGGELFF.

This clonotype was seen only a few times. This sequence joins TRBV12-3 or TRBV12-4 and TRBJ2-3, with 7 bases identical to TRBD1. There are 13 residues in the CDR3. The junction had 3 bases not matched to a gene; V was cut back by 6 bases and J by 3 bases. The CDR3 nucleotides are TGTGCCAGCAGCGGGGACAGAACAGATACGCAGTATTTT. It codes for CASSGDRTDTQYF.

The chain joins TRBV29-1 to TRBJ2-3, with 12 positions matching TRBD2. This CDR3 is built from 17 residues. Per germline, CDR1 SQVTM and CDR2 ANQGSEA. With V trimmed by 1 base and J by 3 bases, 8 bases remained unmatched. DNA of the CDR3: TGCAGCGTTGAAGCTAGCGGGAGGGCCGAAGGTACAGATACGCAGTATTTT. It translates to CSVEASGRAEGTDTQYF.

V and J are TRBV20-1 and TRBJ2-7, with 8 bases matching TRBD2. The germline V gene has CDR1 DFQATT and CDR2 SNEGSKA (reference sequence). The CDR3 length is 14 residues. Losses at the gene ends were 1 base for V and 4 bases for J; bases not matched to a gene: 6. The CDR3 reads CSARGGGRRYEQYF. The CDR3 coding sequence is TGCAGTGCTAGAGGGGGCGGGAGGAGATACGAGCAGTACTTC.

The J gene is TRBJ2-2, the V gene TRBV6-1, with TRBD1 identical over 11 bases. The CDR3 runs 16 residues. J was trimmed by 5 bases and V by 8 bases; bases with no gene match: 10. Germline-derived CDR1 and CDR2 are MNHNS and SASEGT. The CDR3, as DNA: TGTGCCAGCGGCGGGACAGGGGGTCGGCGAACCGGGGAGCTGTTTTTT. As protein: CASGGTGGRRTGELFF.